Listed here are 6 T cell receptor beta chains from one sample, sequenced in a study of blood T cells in healthy people across ages. A second roughly 7 to 12 cycle PCR used barcoded and J-beta primers. TCRdb re-called the 5' RACE reads with MiXCR, one entry per CDR3 protein. This sample has hundreds of thousands of distinct CDR3 sequences, with under 25% found just once. The source material was blood. Source of these receptors: a man between 65 and 85 years old in good health.

This clonotype has just a few counts. This chain uses TRBV18 with TRBJ2-3; TRBD2 matches at 10 bases. Germline CDR1 and CDR2: KGHSH and LQKENI. The CDR3 has 14 amino acids. V dropped 5 bases and J dropped 2; count of bases not matched to a gene: 1. CDR3 sequence: CASSGTSDTDTQYF. In DNA form, the CDR3 reads TGTGCCAGCTCAGGGACTAGCGACACAGATACGCAGTATTTT.

This clonotype was seen more than once but under ten times. The chain recombines TRBV14 with TRBJ2-3; D gene unclear. V lost 2 bases and J lost 9, with 9 bases in between. Germline values: CDR1 SGHDN, CDR2 FVKESK. The CDR3 length is 12 residues. In nucleotides, the CDR3 is TGTGCCAGCAGCCAATCCGGATCCACGCAGTATTTT. This codes for CASSQSGSTQYF.

Points on this clonotype: Germline and junction disagree at one end, which may indicate a read error. The chain uses TRBV30 and TRBJ1-3, with D possibly being TRBD1 (5 bases). The CDR3 has 14 amino acids. CDR1 and CDR2 (germline): GTSNPN, SVGIG (reference sequence). CDR3 loop: CACSPGLSGNAIYF. The DNA of the CDR3 is TGTGCCTGTTCTCCGGGACTCTCTGGAAACGCCATATATTTT.

This clonotype came up a few times. The rearrangement uses TRBV20-1 and TRBJ2-1; TRBD2 agrees at 7 bases. Germline CDR1 DFQATT, CDR2 SNEGSKA (reference sequence). The CDR3 is made up of 14 amino acids. J was trimmed by 5 bases and V by 5 bases; bases with no gene match: 9. The CDR3: CSAHRSGKNNEQFF. The CDR3 bases are TGCAGTGCTCATCGCAGCGGGAAAAACAATGAGCAGTTCTTC.

V and J are TRBV4-1 and TRBJ2-5; TRBD1 aligns across 8 bases. The tail of the sequence fits TRBJ2-1 better, so the J call may be wrong. CDR3 length equals 14 residues. From germline, CDR1 is MGHRA and CDR2 YSYEKL. The CDR3 loop is CASSQLYRGDEQFF. The CDR3 DNA sequence: TGCGCCAGCAGCCAACTCTACAGGGGGGATGAGCAGTTCTTC.

This clonotype was detected only a few times. This chain uses TRBV3-1 with TRBJ2-1; a possible D gene is TRBD1 (6 bases). Between the trimmed V and J ends, which lost 4 bases and 7 bases, there was a span of 17 bases. The length of the CDR3 is 15 residues. Germline lookup yields CDR1 LGHDT and CDR2 YNNKEL (reference sequence). CDR3 protein: CASSPARTVGNEQFF. In DNA, the CDR3 is TGTGCCAGCAGCCCAGCCCGGACAGTAGGTAATGAGCAGTTCTTC.